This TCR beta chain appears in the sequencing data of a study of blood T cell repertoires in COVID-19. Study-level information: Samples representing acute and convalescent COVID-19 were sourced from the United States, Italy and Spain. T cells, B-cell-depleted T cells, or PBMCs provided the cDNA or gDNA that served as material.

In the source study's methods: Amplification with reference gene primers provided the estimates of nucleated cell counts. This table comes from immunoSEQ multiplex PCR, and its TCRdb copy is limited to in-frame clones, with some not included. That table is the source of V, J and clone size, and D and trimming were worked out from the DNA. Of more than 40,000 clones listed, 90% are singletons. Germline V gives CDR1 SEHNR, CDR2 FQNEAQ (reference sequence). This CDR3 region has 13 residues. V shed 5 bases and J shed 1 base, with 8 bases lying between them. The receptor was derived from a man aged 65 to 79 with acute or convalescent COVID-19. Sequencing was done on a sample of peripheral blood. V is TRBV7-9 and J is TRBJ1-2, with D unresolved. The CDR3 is CASSPGDNYGYTF. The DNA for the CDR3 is TGTGCCAGCAGCCCGGGAGATAACTATGGCTACACCTTC.